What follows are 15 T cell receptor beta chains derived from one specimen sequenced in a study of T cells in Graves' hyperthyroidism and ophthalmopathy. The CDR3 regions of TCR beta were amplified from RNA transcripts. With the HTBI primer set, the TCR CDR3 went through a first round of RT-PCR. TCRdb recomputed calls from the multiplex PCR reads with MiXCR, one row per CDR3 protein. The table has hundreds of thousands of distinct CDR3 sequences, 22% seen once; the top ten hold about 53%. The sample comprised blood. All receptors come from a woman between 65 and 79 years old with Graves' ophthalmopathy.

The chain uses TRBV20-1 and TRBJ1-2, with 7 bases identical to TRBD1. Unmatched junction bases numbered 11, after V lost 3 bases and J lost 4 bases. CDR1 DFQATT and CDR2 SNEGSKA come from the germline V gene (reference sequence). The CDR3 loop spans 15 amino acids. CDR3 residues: CSASRGQGFTYGYTF. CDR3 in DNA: TGCAGTGCTAGTAGGGGGCAGGGGTTTACCTATGGCTACACCTTC.

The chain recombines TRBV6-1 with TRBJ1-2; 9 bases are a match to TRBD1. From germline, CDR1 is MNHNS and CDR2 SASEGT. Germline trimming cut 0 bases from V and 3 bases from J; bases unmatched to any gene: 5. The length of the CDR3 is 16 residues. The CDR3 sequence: CASSEARTGVHYGYTF. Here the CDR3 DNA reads TGTGCCAGCAGTGAAGCGCGGACAGGGGTTCACTATGGCTACACCTTC.

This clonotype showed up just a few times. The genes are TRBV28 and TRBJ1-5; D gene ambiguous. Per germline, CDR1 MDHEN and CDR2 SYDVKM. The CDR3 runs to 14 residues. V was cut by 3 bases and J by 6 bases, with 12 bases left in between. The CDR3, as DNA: TGTGCCAGCAGTTTGTGGCAGATCAGTCAGCCCCAGCATTTT. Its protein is CASSLWQISQPQHF.

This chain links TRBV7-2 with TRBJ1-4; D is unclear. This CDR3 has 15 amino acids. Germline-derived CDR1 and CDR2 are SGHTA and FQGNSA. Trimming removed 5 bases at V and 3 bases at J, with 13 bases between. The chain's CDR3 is CASSLDPNPNEKLFF. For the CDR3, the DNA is TGTGCCAGCAGCCTAGACCCAAACCCTAATGAAAAACTGTTTTTT.

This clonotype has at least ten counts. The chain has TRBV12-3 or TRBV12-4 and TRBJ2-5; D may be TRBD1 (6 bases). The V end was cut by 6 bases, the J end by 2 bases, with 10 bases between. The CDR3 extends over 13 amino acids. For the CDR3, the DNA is TGTGCCAGCAGGAGACAGGAACAAGAGACCCAGTACTTC. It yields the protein CASRRQEQETQYF.

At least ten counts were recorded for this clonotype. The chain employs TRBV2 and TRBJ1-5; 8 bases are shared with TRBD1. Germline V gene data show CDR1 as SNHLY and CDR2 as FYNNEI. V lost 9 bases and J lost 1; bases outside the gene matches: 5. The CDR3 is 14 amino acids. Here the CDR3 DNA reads TGTGCCAGTAACAGGGGGGACAGCAATCAGCCCCAGCATTTT. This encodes CASNRGDSNQPQHF.

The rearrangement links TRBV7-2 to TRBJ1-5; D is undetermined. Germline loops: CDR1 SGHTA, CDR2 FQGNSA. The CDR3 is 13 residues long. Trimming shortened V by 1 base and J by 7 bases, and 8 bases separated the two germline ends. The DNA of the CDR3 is TGTGCCAGCAGCTTAGGGATAAGGCAGCCCCAGCATTTT. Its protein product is CASSLGIRQPQHF.

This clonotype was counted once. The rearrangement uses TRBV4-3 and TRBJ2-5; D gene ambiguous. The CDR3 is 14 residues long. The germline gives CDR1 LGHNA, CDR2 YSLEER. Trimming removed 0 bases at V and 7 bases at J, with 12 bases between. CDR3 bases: TGCGCCAGCAGCCAAGACGTATATCGCGGGACCCAGTACTTC. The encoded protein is CASSQDVYRGTQYF.

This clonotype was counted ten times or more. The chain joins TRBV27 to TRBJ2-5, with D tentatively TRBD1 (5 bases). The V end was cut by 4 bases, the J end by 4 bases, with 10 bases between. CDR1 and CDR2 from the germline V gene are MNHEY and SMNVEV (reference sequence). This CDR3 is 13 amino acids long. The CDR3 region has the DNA TGTGCCAGCAGTTCCAGGACACGAGAGACCCAGTACTTC. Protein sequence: CASSSRTRETQYF.

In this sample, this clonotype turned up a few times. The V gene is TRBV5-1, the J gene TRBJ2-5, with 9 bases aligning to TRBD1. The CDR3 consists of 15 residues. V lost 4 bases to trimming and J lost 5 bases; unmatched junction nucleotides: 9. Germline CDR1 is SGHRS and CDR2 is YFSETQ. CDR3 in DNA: TGCGCCAGCAGCAAGGACAGGGGAGTAGGGGAGACCCAGTACTTC. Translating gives CASSKDRGVGETQYF.

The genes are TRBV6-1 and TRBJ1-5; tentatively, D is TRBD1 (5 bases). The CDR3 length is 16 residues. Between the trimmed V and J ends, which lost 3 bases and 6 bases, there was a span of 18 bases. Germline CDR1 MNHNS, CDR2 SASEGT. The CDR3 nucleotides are TGTGCCAGCAGTGAGATGCAGGCAGGGTTGGGTCAGCCCCAGCATTTT. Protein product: CASSEMQAGLGQPQHF.

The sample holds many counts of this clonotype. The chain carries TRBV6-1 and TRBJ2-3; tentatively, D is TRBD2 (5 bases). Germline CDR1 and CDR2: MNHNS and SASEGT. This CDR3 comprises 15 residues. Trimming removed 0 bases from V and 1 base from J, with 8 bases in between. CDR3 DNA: TGTGCCAGCAGTGAAGCACAGAGGGGCACAGATACGCAGTATTTT. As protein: CASSEAQRGTDTQYF.

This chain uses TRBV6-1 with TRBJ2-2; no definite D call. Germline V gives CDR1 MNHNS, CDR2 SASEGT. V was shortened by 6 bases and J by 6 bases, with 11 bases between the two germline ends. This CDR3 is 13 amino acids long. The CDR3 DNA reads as TGTGCCAGCAGGGAAACATCAGCCGGGGAGCTGTTTTTT. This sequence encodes CASRETSAGELFF.

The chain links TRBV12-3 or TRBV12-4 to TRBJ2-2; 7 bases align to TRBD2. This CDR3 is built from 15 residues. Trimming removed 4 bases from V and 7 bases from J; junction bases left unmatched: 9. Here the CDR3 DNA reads TGTGCCAGCAGTTGGCGTGGGGGGGTAAACGGGGAGCTGTTTTTT. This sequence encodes CASSWRGGVNGELFF.

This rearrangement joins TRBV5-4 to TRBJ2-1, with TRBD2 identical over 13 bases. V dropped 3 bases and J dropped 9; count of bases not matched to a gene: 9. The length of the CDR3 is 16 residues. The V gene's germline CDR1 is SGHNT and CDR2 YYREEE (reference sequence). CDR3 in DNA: TGTGCCAGCAGCTCCATACTAGCGGGAGGGCCTGGTGAGCAGTTCTTC. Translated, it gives CASSSILAGGPGEQFF.